The clone carrying this T cell receptor beta chain was seen at least ten times. What it recognizes is unknown. The data belong to a study of T-cell memory formation after mild COVID-19. About the study: The study found TCR clusters largely donor specific.

V shed 9 bases and J shed 2 bases, with 5 bases lying between them. Germline V CDR1 and CDR2: KGHDR, SFDVKD. The length of the CDR3 is 11 residues. General study results and limits: Certain responding clones were present in pre-infection memory, suggesting participation of cross-reactive memory. There was a balanced CD4/CD8 profile in clones contracting day 15 to 85, and later expanders leaned CD4+.

TCRdb re-called the 5' RACE reads with MiXCR, one entry per CDR3 protein. The sample lists over 450,000 distinct CDR3 sequences; about 20% were seen once. This TCR came from an adult woman who had mild COVID-19 (a few samples of this study predate the infection). Cell type and time point are not known. V and J are TRBV24-1 and TRBJ2-3, with D hard to call. The sample comprised PBMCs or a T cell subset sorted from them (not recorded which). The DNA of the CDR3 is TGTGCCACCGCCAACACAGATACGCAGTATTTT. This encodes CATANTDTQYF.